This T cell receptor beta chain was sequenced in a study of CD8 T cells in ankylosing spondylitis. Overall study results and limits: Within matched ankylosing spondylitis synovial fluid, disease-linked clones were reportedly significantly enriched. Within ankylosing spondylitis blood, a TCR beta motif made up of eight highly homologous variants appeared to be characteristic.

A quantitative 5'-RACE method, one with molecular barcodes, was used to make TCR beta libraries. One entry per CDR3 protein, called by TCRdb with MiXCR from the 5' RACE reads. The data show approximately 200,000 distinct CDR3 sequences, 13% seen once. A remark on this clonotype: Its antigen is still unknown.

The CDR3 covers 15 residues. After removal of 1 base from V and 4 bases from J, the junction contained 7 bases not matched to a gene. Looked up from germline, CDR1 is LGHDT and CDR2 is YNNKEL (reference sequence). V and J are TRBV3-1 and TRBJ2-7; TRBD1 matches 7 bases. Sequenced input: blood, either unsorted or a sorted T cell fraction (not recorded which). This sequence originates from a male donor with ankylosing spondylitis or in good health (not recorded which). In DNA, the CDR3 is TGTGCCAGCAGCCAAGGACAGGGAGAGGTTTACGAGCAGTACTTC. Residues: CASSQGQGEVYEQYF.